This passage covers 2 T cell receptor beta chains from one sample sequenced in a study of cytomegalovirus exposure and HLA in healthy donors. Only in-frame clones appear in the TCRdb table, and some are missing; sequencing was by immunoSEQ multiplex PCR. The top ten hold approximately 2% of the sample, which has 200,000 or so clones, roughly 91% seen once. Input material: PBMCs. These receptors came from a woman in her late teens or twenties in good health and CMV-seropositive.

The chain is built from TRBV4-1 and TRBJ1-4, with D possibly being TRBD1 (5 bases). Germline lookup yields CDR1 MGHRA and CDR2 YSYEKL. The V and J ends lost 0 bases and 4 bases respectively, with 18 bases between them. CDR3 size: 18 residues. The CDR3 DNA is TGCGCCAGCAGCCAAGAAGGTGCAGGGCCTAATTATAATGAAAAACTGTTTTTT. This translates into CASSQEGAGPNYNEKLFF.

This CDR3 reads CASSYRDREYNEQFF. CDR3 coding DNA: TGTGCCAGCAGTTACCGGGACAGGGAGTACAATGAGCAGTTCTTC. The chain combines TRBV28 with TRBJ2-1, with 9 bases identical to TRBD1. Germline V gene sequence: CDR1 MDHEN, CDR2 SYDVKM. The CDR3 spans 15 residues. J lost 4 bases, V lost 4 bases, and 5 bases had no gene match.